Here is one T cell receptor beta chain with its context. This record belongs to a study of stem cell transplantation in POMP-related autoinflammatory disease. TCRdb's table, derived via immunoSEQ multiplex PCR, lists solely in-frame clones and lacks some. Here the sample spans some 68,000 clones, about nine tenths being singletons. The CDR3 has 15 residues. The V and J ends lost 5 bases and 4 bases, in that order; junction bases with no gene match: 2. The germline gives CDR1 LNHDA, CDR2 SQIVND (reference sequence). The sequenced sample was CD4+ T cells from PBMCs, obtained after stem cell transplantation. This TCR derives from a human patient with POMP-related autoinflammation and immune dysregulation (PRAID). Some T cells may be the graft donor's. This chain connects TRBV19 to TRBJ2-5, with TRBD2 matching 15 bases. The CDR3 nucleotides are TGTGCCAGTAGTCCGGGACTAGCGGGGGGAGAGACCCAGTACTTC. Translating it yields CASSPGLAGGETQYF.